The 17 T cell receptor beta chains reported below all come from one sample, sequenced in a study of CD8 T cells in ankylosing spondylitis. The study, taken as a whole, reports: The study identified a TCR beta motif of several highly homologous variants that appeared characteristic of ankylosing spondylitis blood.

These TCRs are of unknown antigen specificity. TCRdb analysed the 5' RACE reads with MiXCR anew, one entry per CDR3 protein. The sample contains 450,000 to 550,000 distinct CDR3 sequences, approximately 5.3% of which appear only once. Specimen: blood, either unsorted or a sorted T cell fraction (not recorded which). These receptors were collected from a male donor with ankylosing spondylitis.

This clonotype was observed many times. The chain links TRBV5-5 to TRBJ2-4; no clear D. Germline lookup yields CDR1 SGHKS and CDR2 YYEKEE (reference sequence). The CDR3 sequence is 16 residues long. Trimming stripped 4 bases from V and 1 base from J, with 15 bases between. CDR3 coding DNA: TGTGCCAGCAGCCTATTGATTGGGTTGGCCAAAAACATTCAGTACTTC. Its translation: CASSLLIGLAKNIQYF. The full variable domain, its missing parts supplied by reference TRBV5-5 and TRBJ2-4, is DAGVTQSPTHLIKTRGQQVTLRCSPISGHKSVSWYQQVLGQGPQFIFQYYEKEERGRGNFPDRFSARQFPNYSSELNVNALLLGDSALYLCASSLLIGLAKNIQYFGAGTRLSVL.

This clonotype has only a few counts. V is TRBV6-5 and J is TRBJ2-7, with TRBD2 matching over 12 bases. V gave up 0 bases and J gave up 5 bases; unmatched junction bases: 14. This CDR3 is built from 19 residues. Germline V gene sequence: CDR1 MNHEY, CDR2 SVGAGI. CDR3 region: CASSYSVSGTSGPRDEQYF. Written as DNA, the CDR3 is TGTGCCAGCAGTTACTCGGTGTCCGGGACTAGCGGGCCCAGAGACGAGCAGTACTTC.

There are many counts of this clonotype. This chain uses TRBV12-3 or TRBV12-4 with TRBJ2-7; D is undetermined. The CDR3 loop spans 13 amino acids. V dropped 8 bases and J dropped 1 base, with 12 bases sitting between them. CDR3 nucleotides: TGTGCCAGCCTAGATAGCTCTTCCTACGAGCAGTACTTC. This translates into CASLDSSSYEQYF.

The chain couples TRBV29-1 to TRBJ2-7; D may be TRBD2 (5 bases). The CDR3 length is 11 residues. CDR1 SQVTM and CDR2 ANQGSEA come from the germline V gene. V gave up 5 bases and J gave up 7 bases, with 12 bases separating them. CDR3 region: CSVSIPGEQYF. Here the CDR3 DNA reads TGCAGCGTTTCAATTCCGGGGGAGCAGTACTTC.

This clonotype was detected many times. The chain is built from TRBV5-1 and TRBJ2-5; D is tentatively TRBD1 or TRBD2 (6 bases each). V was pared by 4 bases and J by 4 bases, with 11 bases between. This CDR3 spans 13 amino acids. CDR1 and CDR2 from the germline V gene are SGHRS and YFSETQ. CDR3 sequence (DNA): TGCGCCAGCAGCGGGGGGACACGAGAGACCCAGTACTTC. Amino acids: CASSGGTRETQYF.

Many counts were recorded for this clonotype. The J gene is TRBJ2-5, the V gene TRBV27; possibly TRBD1 for D (5 bases). This CDR3 is built from 12 residues. Germline CDR1 is MNHEY and CDR2 is SMNVEV (reference sequence). The ends were cut back, 6 bases at V and 7 bases at J, with 12 bases in the middle. The CDR3 reads CASSPFRGTQYF. The CDR3 DNA reads as TGTGCCAGCAGCCCCTTTAGGGGGACCCAGTACTTC.

The sample holds many counts of this clonotype. The chain links TRBV5-1 to TRBJ2-7; D perhaps matches TRBD2 (5 bases). The germline CDR1 and CDR2 sequences are SGHRS and YFSETQ. The V gene lost 2 bases and the J gene lost 0 bases, with 12 bases spanning the gap. The CDR3 sequence is 15 residues long. The CDR3 region is CASSFSSGSSYEQYF. CDR3 bases: TGCGCCAGCAGCTTTAGCAGTGGGAGCTCCTACGAGCAGTACTTC.

This clonotype was seen only a few times. The chain couples TRBV6-6 to TRBJ1-1; D gene uncertain. The CDR3 covers 11 residues. Trimming left V 5 bases short and J 5 bases short, with 6 bases between. The germline V gene encodes CDR1 MNHNY and CDR2 SVGAGI (reference sequence). The CDR3 sequence is CASSASTEAFF. CDR3 sequence (DNA): TGTGCCAGCAGTGCCTCTACTGAAGCTTTCTTT.

The chain has TRBV6-5 and TRBJ2-5, with D possibly matching TRBD1 (6 bases). The germline V and J ends were trimmed by 2 bases and 6 bases, with 10 bases remaining between them. This CDR3 has 13 amino acids. CDR1 and CDR2 (germline): MNHEY, SVGAGI. The CDR3 spells CASSYGRGKTQYF. In DNA form, the CDR3 reads TGTGCCAGCAGTTACGGCAGGGGTAAGACCCAGTACTTC.

This clonotype has ten or more counts. The chain combines TRBV7-2 with TRBJ2-2; no reliable D call. V was clipped by 7 bases and J by 3 bases, with 15 bases between them. Germline V CDR1 and CDR2: SGHTA, FQGNSA. CDR3 length equals 15 residues. This CDR3 is CASTLRERDTGELFF. The CDR3 DNA is TGTGCCAGCACCCTCAGAGAGCGAGACACCGGGGAGCTGTTTTTT. The full variable domain, in which reference TRBV7-2 and TRBJ2-2 provide the parts outside the CDR3, is GAGVSQSPSNKVTEKGKDVELRCDPISGHTALYWYRQSLGQGLEFLIYFQGNSAPDKSGLPSDRFSAERTGGSVSTLTIQRTQQEDSAVYLCASTLRERDTGELFFGEGSRLTVL.

As concerns this clonotype: This may come from a read error, since a much larger clone is one base off. The rearrangement links TRBV10-3 to TRBJ2-2, with 15 bases matching TRBD2. The germline CDR1 and CDR2 sequences are ENHRY and SYGVKD. This CDR3 spans 15 amino acids. CDR3 amino acids: CTIGGLAGGTGELFF. The CDR3 region has the DNA TGTACCATCGGGGGACTAGCGGGAGGTACCGGGGAGCTGTTTTTT.

This clonotype was seen many times. The chain combines TRBV7-9 with TRBJ1-1; D ambiguous. CDR1 is SEHNR and CDR2 is FQNEAQ in the germline V gene (reference sequence). Trimming took 7 bases from V and 1 from J, leaving 10 bases between them. This CDR3 is built from 13 residues. The CDR3 nucleotides are TGTGCCAGCACCGAGATGCGGAACACTGAAGCTTTCTTT. Its translation is CASTEMRNTEAFF.

At least ten counts were recorded for this clonotype. The rearrangement joins TRBV6-2 or TRBV6-3 to TRBJ2-4; 8 bases align to TRBD1. Trimming took 8 bases from V and 8 from J; bases not matched to a gene: 8. The CDR3 runs 13 residues. The germline gives CDR1 MNHEY, CDR2 SVGEGT. CDR3 bases: TGTGCCAGCCAAGGACAGGGTTGGGACATTCAGTACTTC. Amino acids: CASQGQGWDIQYF.

This clonotype has a count of ten or more. The chain combines TRBV7-8 with TRBJ1-5, with D perhaps TRBD1 (5 bases). CDR1 and CDR2 (germline): SGHVS, FQNEAQ. The CDR3 has 16 residues. V gave up 1 base and J gave up 1 base, with 11 bases separating them. CDR3 bases: TGTGCCAGCAGCTTAGAGGGACTGTTAAGCAATCAGCCCCAGCATTTT. This sequence encodes CASSLEGLLSNQPQHF.

This clonotype has at least ten counts. The chain recombines TRBV20-1 with TRBJ2-5, with D perhaps assigned TRBD1 or TRBD2 (7 bases each). The ends were cut back, 6 bases at V and 4 bases at J, with 15 bases in the middle. CDR3 length equals 13 residues. CDR1 DFQATT and CDR2 SNEGSKA come from the germline V gene (reference sequence). CDR3 sequence (DNA): TGCAGTGCCGTACAGGGGAGGGTAGAGACCCAGTACTTC. This codes for CSAVQGRVETQYF.

CDR3 in amino acids: CSARSTGNHEQYF. The DNA for the CDR3 is TGCAGTGCTAGAAGCACCGGGAACCACGAGCAGTACTTC. This chain connects TRBV20-1 to TRBJ2-7, with D tentatively TRBD2 (5 bases). The CDR3 is 13 residues long. Per germline, CDR1 DFQATT and CDR2 SNEGSKA (reference sequence). V was clipped by 2 bases and J by 5 bases, with 13 bases between them.

The genes are TRBV7-8 and TRBJ2-5; D unclear. The germline V gene has CDR1 SGHVS and CDR2 FQNEAQ. This CDR3 spans 13 amino acids. Deletions cut 5 bases from V and 2 bases from J, with 9 bases between. The CDR3, as DNA: TGTGCCAGCAGCGGTTTGACACAAGAGACCCAGTACTTC. It specifies CASSGLTQETQYF.